This T cell receptor beta chain was obtained from a study of OX40 agonist ivuxolimab in advanced cancers. Turning to the study itself: Dose-escalation patients' cancers were hepatocellular carcinoma, melanoma, renal cell or head and neck cancer. Study-level results: In CD8+ T cells, expanded clones were on average more numerous than in CD4+. Some nonresponders likewise displayed low normalized T-cell clonal expansion.

The sample holds a few counts of this clone. Its cognate antigen is unknown. Blood samples were obtained at baseline, cycle 4 day 1, and cycle 7 day 1. Generated by immunoSEQ multiplex PCR, the TCRdb table keeps only in-frame clones and is missing some. The top ten hold less than 2% of the sample, which has fewer than 45,000 clones, around 84% seen once. The CDR3 runs 14 residues. V shed 9 bases and J shed 6 bases, with 18 bases lying between them. This chain uses TRBV23-1 with TRBJ2-1, with D perhaps TRBD1 (6 bases). TRBV23-1 is filed as an ORF, its function uncertain. This sequence originates from an adult with an advanced solid tumor such as melanoma, head and neck, liver or kidney cancer. This specimen consisted of CD4+ or CD8+ T cells sorted from blood, obtained in a trial of the OX40 agonist ivuxolimab. The CDR3 DNA sequence: TGCGCCAGGAGAACCGACAGGATAGTCAATGAGCAGTTCTTC. Translating gives CARRTDRIVNEQFF.